This entry is about one TCR beta chain. Its antigen remains unidentified. Genomic DNA of every subset was divided equally among multiple immunoSEQ plates. The table came from immunoSEQ multiplex PCR; TCRdb's copy has only in-frame clones and leaves some out. The sample carries 1,500,000 or so clones, around 98.5% recorded once. The data were taken from a study of shared clonotypes between healthy human individuals. Study results and limitations: Clonotype sharing levels among donors were expected to vary with sequencing depth. Relative to memory subsets, naive subsets generally showed larger estimated richness.

Every contributor of samples was a Caucasian grown-up residing in Nashville, Tennessee. The receptor was isolated from a man between 25 and 39 years old in good health. Sample: naive CD4+ T cells sorted from blood. Subset denoted: CD45RA+ positively selected.

CDR3 protein: CASSDGLAGVETQYF. The CDR3 nucleotides are TGTGCCAGCAGCGACGGACTAGCGGGAGTGGAGACCCAGTACTTC. The chain has TRBV7-9 and TRBJ2-5, with TRBD2 matching over 13 bases. V shed 5 bases, J shed 5 bases, and the junction held 5 bases outside the gene matches. Germline V lookup: CDR1 SEHNR, CDR2 FQNEAQ (reference sequence). This CDR3 has 15 residues.